This T cell receptor (beta chain) was captured in a study of shared clonotypes between healthy human individuals. This clone was picked up one time. The germline V gene has CDR1 SGHNT and CDR2 YENEEA. Trimming shortened V by 1 base and J by 0 bases, and 7 bases separated the two germline ends. CDR3 length equals 14 residues. TCRdb's table, derived via immunoSEQ multiplex PCR, lists solely in-frame clones and lacks some. There are some 1.4 million clones in the sample; 95% to 97% occur only once, and 0.95% to 1.5% lies in the top ten. V and J are TRBV11-3 and TRBJ2-7, with D tentatively TRBD2 (6 bases). Sequencing was done on a sample of naive CD4+ T cells sorted from blood. Sample subset: CD45RA+ positively selected. This sequence originates from a man between 25 and 39 years old in good health. The CDR3 nucleotides read TGTGCCAGCAGCTTAGCGGGAGACTCCTACGAGCAGTACTTC. Protein product: CASSLAGDSYEQYF.